These 8 T cell receptor beta chains originate from one sample sequenced in a study of blood T cell repertoires in COVID-19 (dated by TCRdb to the early 2020s). Library method: the immunoSEQ multiplex PCR assay. The clones in this table, taken by TCRdb from immuneACCESS, are in-frame only. Not every clone is retained; where verified, under half of the shortfall comes from an unresolved V gene, and the cause of the rest is unknown. Within this sample are about 83,000 clones, with roughly nine tenths of them counted one time only. The ten largest clonotypes hold 2.5% to 3.5% of the sample. The material sequenced was peripheral blood. The receptors were sampled from a woman aged 45 to 65 with active or convalescent COVID-19.

The chain joins TRBV11-2 to TRBJ2-3, with 11 bases identical to TRBD2. The CDR3 loop spans 18 amino acids. Germline V gives CDR1 SGHAT, CDR2 FQNNGV. V lost 5 bases to trimming and J lost 1 base; unmatched junction nucleotides: 11. CDR3 DNA: TGTGCCAGCAGCCCGAGGGCTAGCGGGGGGTCTGGCACAGATACGCAGTATTTT. It encodes CASSPRASGGSGTDTQYF. Full variable domain (outside the CDR3, taken from reference TRBV11-2 and TRBJ2-3): EAGVAQSPRYKIIEKRQSVAFWCNPISGHATLYWYQQILGQGPKLLIQFQNNGVVDDSQLPKDRFSAERLKGVDSTLKIQPAKLEDSAVYLCASSPRASGGSGTDTQYFGPGTRLTVL.

The J gene is TRBJ1-2, the V gene TRBV5-6, with 7 bases that match TRBD1. The CDR3 extends over 15 amino acids. Germline CDR1 SGHDT, CDR2 YYEEEE. V lost 1 base to trimming and J lost 2 bases; unmatched junction nucleotides: 5. CDR3 protein: CASSLRGTANYGYTF. CDR3 in DNA: TGTGCCAGCAGCTTGAGGGGGACAGCAAACTATGGCTACACCTTC.

The chain is built from TRBV14 and TRBJ1-6; 9 positions agree with TRBD1. Trimming removed 8 bases from V and 10 bases from J; junction bases left unmatched: 9. The germline V gene has CDR1 SGHDN and CDR2 FVKESK. This CDR3 is built from 14 residues. The CDR3 loop is CASDADRGSSPLHF. The CDR3 bases are TGTGCCAGCGACGCAGACAGGGGGTCCTCACCCCTCCACTTT.

The chain combines TRBV3-1 (or the pseudogene TRBV3-2) with TRBJ1-1; D uncertain. V shed 4 bases and J shed 2 bases, with 11 bases lying between them. The CDR3 sequence is 14 residues long. Germline CDR1 and CDR2: LGHDT and YNNKEL (reference sequence). In DNA, the CDR3 is TGTGCCAGCAGCCCAGATACACCTAACACTGAAGCTTTCTTT. Translated, it gives CASSPDTPNTEAFF.

The V and J genes are TRBV10-3 and TRBJ2-1; 9 nucleotides align to TRBD2. The CDR3 extends over 17 amino acids. Germline V gives CDR1 ENHRY, CDR2 SYGVKD. V shed 0 bases, J shed 5 bases, and the junction held 8 bases outside the gene matches. CDR3 in DNA: TGTGCCATCAGTGAGTCACTCCTAGCGGGGAGAAACAATGAGCAGTTCTTC. Translating gives CAISESLLAGRNNEQFF.

CDR3 sequence: CAWARGVAGNTIYF. For the CDR3, the DNA is TGTGCCTGGGCCAGGGGGGTAGCAGGAAACACCATATATTTT. V usage is TRBV30 and J usage is TRBJ1-3; 7 bases map to TRBD1. V shed 5 bases and J 4 bases; nucleotides not matched to a gene: 8. The CDR3 has 14 amino acids. Germline V gene data show CDR1 as GTSNPN and CDR2 as SVGIG (reference sequence).

The chain employs TRBV27 and TRBJ1-1; D is possibly TRBD1 (5 bases). Germline CDR1 and CDR2: MNHEY and SMNVEV (reference sequence). V lost 3 bases to trimming and J lost 4 bases, with 12 bases between them. CDR3 length: 14 amino acids. The CDR3 DNA sequence: TGTGCCAGCAGTTTGGCAGGGATGGGCACTGAAGCTTTCTTT. Its protein product is CASSLAGMGTEAFF.

This clone was seen many times. The chain recombines TRBV11-3 with TRBJ2-2; 9 bases align to TRBD2. Trimming at V came to 3 bases and at J to 4 bases, leaving 6 bases not matched to a gene. Per germline, CDR1 SGHNT and CDR2 YENEEA. This CDR3 is 16 amino acids long. The CDR3 DNA sequence: TGTGCCAGCAGCTTCGAAGCGGGGGGAGGCACCGGGGAGCTGTTTTTT. It yields the protein CASSFEAGGGTGELFF.